A few counts support the clone carrying this T cell receptor (beta chain). Documented time point: neoterminal ileum biopsy at postoperative endoscopy, about 6 months after surgery. Assay: immunoSEQ multiplex PCR; the TCRdb copy retains only in-frame clones and omits some. The table has approximately 10,000 clones, 79% seen once. This record belongs to a study of T cell repertoires in ileal Crohn's disease. CDR3 length: 16 amino acids. The V gene's germline CDR1 is SGHNT and CDR2 YENEEA. V lost 1 base to trimming and J lost 2 bases; unmatched junction nucleotides: 6. This sequence was found in an adult with Crohn's disease. Material: ileal tissue. The gene calls are TRBV11-3 and TRBJ2-3; TRBD2 agrees at 7 bases. CDR3 in amino acids: CASSLGSSGVTDTQYF. CDR3 sequence (DNA): TGTGCCAGCAGCTTAGGATCCAGCGGGGTCACAGATACGCAGTATTTT.